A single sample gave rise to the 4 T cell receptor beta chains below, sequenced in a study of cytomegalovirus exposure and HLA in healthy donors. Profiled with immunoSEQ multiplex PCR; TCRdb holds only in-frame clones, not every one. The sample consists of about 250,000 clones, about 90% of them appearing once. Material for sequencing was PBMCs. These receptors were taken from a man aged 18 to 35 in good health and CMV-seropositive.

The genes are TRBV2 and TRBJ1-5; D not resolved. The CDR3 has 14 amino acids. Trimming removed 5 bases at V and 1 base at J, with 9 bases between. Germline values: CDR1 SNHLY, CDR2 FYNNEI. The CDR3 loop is CASSSPGSNQPQHF. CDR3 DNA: TGTGCCAGCAGTTCGCCGGGGAGCAATCAGCCCCAGCATTTT.

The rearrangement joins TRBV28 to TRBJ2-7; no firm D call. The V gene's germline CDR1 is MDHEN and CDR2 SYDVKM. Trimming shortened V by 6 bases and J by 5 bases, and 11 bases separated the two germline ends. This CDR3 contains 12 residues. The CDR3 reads CASRSKGNEQYF. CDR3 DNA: TGTGCCAGCAGGTCGAAAGGGAACGAGCAGTACTTC. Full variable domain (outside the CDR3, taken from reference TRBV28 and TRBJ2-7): DVKVTQSSRYLVKRTGEKVFLECVQDMDHENMFWYRQDPGLGLRLIYFSYDVKMKEKGDIPEGYSVSREKKERFSLILESASTNQTSMYLCASRSKGNEQYFGPGTRLTVT.

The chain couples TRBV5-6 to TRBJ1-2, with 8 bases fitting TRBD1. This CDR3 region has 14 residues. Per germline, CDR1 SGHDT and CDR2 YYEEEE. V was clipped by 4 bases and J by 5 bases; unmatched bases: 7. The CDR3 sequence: CASSAGTGNYGYTF. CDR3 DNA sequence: TGTGCCAGCAGCGCAGGGACAGGCAATTATGGCTACACCTTC.

The CDR3 spells CASSQVFSYEQYF. The CDR3 DNA reads TGTGCCAGCAGCCAAGTTTTCTCCTACGAGCAGTACTTC. The gene calls are TRBV7-9 and TRBJ2-7; no clear D gene. Trimming took off 5 bases at V and 0 bases at J, with 8 bases between the two ends. In germline, CDR1 is SEHNR, CDR2 FQNEAQ (reference sequence). The CDR3 is 13 residues long.